The T cell receptor (beta chain) under discussion was sequenced for a study of Graves' ophthalmopathy and Graves' hyperthyroidism. From RNA, the CDR3 regions of TCR beta chains were amplified and sequenced. In the first round, RT-PCR was carried out with HTBI primers, and a multiplex PCR formed the second round. MiXCR, applied by TCRdb to the multiplex PCR reads, yields one record per CDR3 protein. Here the sample spans over a million distinct CDR3 sequences, approximately 35% being singletons. Study-wide points: Separation of ophthalmopathy from stable hyperthyroidism was achieved by a 13-signature model, at 85% to 90% sensitivity and around 81% specificity.

As concerns this clonotype: Its antigen is still unknown.

Each hyperthyroidism patient was newly diagnosed, with under 2 months' duration, and aged 18 to 65. Among the exclusions were patients with other autoimmune diseases, uncontrolled infections, pregnancy or lactation. Thyroid ultrasound, orbital computed tomography, TRAb, serum thyroxine and clinical symptoms formed the basis of diagnosis. This CDR3 spans 15 amino acids. The J segment lost 7 bases and the V segment lost 3 bases, leaving 7 bases of the junction unmatched. CDR1 and CDR2 from the germline V gene are DFQATT and SNEGSKA (reference sequence). The rearrangement links TRBV20-1 to TRBJ1-6, with TRBD1 identical over 9 bases. This receptor was identified in an adult man with Graves' hyperthyroidism. Input material: peripheral blood or thyroid tissue (not recorded which). CDR3 nucleotides: TGCAGTGCTAGCTTAGCGGGACAGGGCAATTCACCCCTCCACTTT. This translates into CSASLAGQGNSPLHF.